These 22 T cell receptor beta chains originate from one sample sequenced in a study of vaccination and CD4 T cells after COVID-19. The assay that was used to sequence DNA from cultured CD4+ T cells was the Oncomine TCR Beta short-read assay. In TCRdb, the PCR reads were re-called with MiXCR into one record per CDR3 protein. The data show around 18,000 distinct CDR3 sequences, 60% to 80% seen once. Sample treatment: approximately 9-day PBMC culture with coronavirus spike peptide pools or control peptides (ViraFEST assay). Their target antigens are unknown. The material sequenced was CD4+ T cells from blood, cultured in vitro. Receptors originate from a human donor who had recovered from COVID-19.

The J gene is TRBJ1-5, the V gene TRBV19; 9 bases agree with TRBD1. The germline gives CDR1 LNHDA, CDR2 SQIVND (reference sequence). The trim removed 4 bases at V and 7 bases at J, leaving 5 bases unmatched. This CDR3 has 14 amino acids. CDR3 sequence reads: CASSRTGGRQPQHF. The CDR3 nucleotides are TGTGCCAGTAGTAGAACAGGGGGCCGACAGCCCCAGCATTTT.

This sequence joins TRBV7-2 and TRBJ2-7; D unresolved. The CDR3 runs to 13 residues. V was clipped by 1 base and J by 2 bases, with 6 bases between them. Germline lookup yields CDR1 SGHTA and CDR2 FQGNSA. The CDR3 loop is CASSLDRTYEQYF. The CDR3 DNA reads as TGTGCCAGCAGCTTAGACCGCACCTACGAGCAGTACTTC. Complete variable domain (other parts from reference TRBV7-2 and TRBJ2-7): GAGVSQSPSNKVTEKGKDVELRCDPISGHTALYWYRQSLGQGLEFLIYFQGNSAPDKSGLPSDRFSAERTGGSVSTLTIQRTQQEDSAVYLCASSLDRTYEQYFGPGTRLTVT.

V and J are TRBV20-1 and TRBJ2-1; D is perhaps TRBD2 (5 bases). The V end lost 5 bases, the J end lost 5 bases, and 10 bases lay between the germline ends. The germline V gene encodes CDR1 DFQATT and CDR2 SNEGSKA (reference sequence). This CDR3 contains 12 residues. CDR3 nucleotide sequence: TGCAGTGCTGAGGGAGTCCACAATGAGCAGTTCTTC. Its translation: CSAEGVHNEQFF.

This clonotype was counted only a few times. V usage is TRBV27 and J usage is TRBJ1-5; D not resolved. Looked up from germline, CDR1 is MNHEY and CDR2 is SMNVEV (reference sequence). The CDR3 spans 12 residues. Trimming took off 8 bases at V and 6 bases at J, with 11 bases between the two ends. The CDR3 spells CASHFRSQPQHF. CDR3 coding DNA: TGTGCCAGCCACTTTCGCTCTCAGCCCCAGCATTTT.

The CDR3 reads CASSESRVGSGELFF. The CDR3 DNA reads as TGTGCCAGCAGTGAATCACGGGTGGGGTCCGGGGAGCTGTTTTTT. The V and J genes are TRBV25-1 and TRBJ2-2; D not certain. This CDR3 has 15 residues. V was pared by 1 base and J by 6 bases, with 12 bases between. The germline V gene encodes CDR1 MGHDK and CDR2 SYGVNS.

Here the CDR3 DNA reads TGTGCCAGCAGTTTGTACGGGACTGTACCCTACGAGCAGTACTTC. Its translation: CASSLYGTVPYEQYF. V usage is TRBV27 and J usage is TRBJ2-7, with a tentative D call TRBD2 (6 bases). Trimming stripped 3 bases from V and 2 bases from J, with 14 bases between. The CDR3 has 15 amino acids. The germline CDR1 and CDR2 sequences are MNHEY and SMNVEV (reference sequence).

The chain combines TRBV21-1 with TRBJ1-1; TRBD1 is taken as the D call from the table, unchecked against the DNA. TRBV21-1 is described as a pseudogene. The CDR3 has 18 amino acids. CDR3 sequence (DNA): TGTGCCAGCAGCAATGTCTGCACAGGGGGAGGGACGAACACTGAAGCTTTCTTT. Protein product: CASSNVCTGGGTNTEAFF.

This clonotype was counted once. The chain recombines TRBV2 with TRBJ1-1; D is perhaps TRBD1 (5 bases). V shed 5 bases and J shed 1 base, with 14 bases lying between them. The germline CDR1 and CDR2 sequences are SNHLY and FYNNEI. This CDR3 is built from 15 residues. The CDR3 DNA follows: TGTGCCAGCAGTCCTGAACAGGCGTCGAACACTGAAGCTTTCTTT. It is translated as CASSPEQASNTEAFF.

In its sample, this clonotype was seen a few times. This chain joins TRBV7-9 and TRBJ2-7; 7 nucleotides line up with TRBD2. This CDR3 comprises 13 residues. Germline V gene lookup returns CDR1 SEHNR and CDR2 FQNEAQ (reference sequence). V was clipped by 0 bases and J by 7 bases; unmatched bases: 3. This CDR3 is CASSLAGAGEQYF. In nucleotides, the CDR3 is TGTGCCAGCAGCTTAGCGGGAGCGGGAGAGCAGTACTTC.

The chain has TRBV12-3 or TRBV12-4 and TRBJ1-5, with D unclear. The V gene lost 2 bases and the J gene lost 7 bases, with 9 bases spanning the gap. The CDR3 runs to 13 residues. This CDR3 reads CASSLSEKQPQHF. The CDR3 region has the DNA TGTGCCAGCAGTTTATCAGAGAAGCAGCCCCAGCATTTT.

V gene TRBV6-5 combines with J gene TRBJ2-1, with 8 bases identical to TRBD2. The germline V gene encodes CDR1 MNHEY and CDR2 SVGAGI. CDR3 size: 15 residues. Trimming at V came to 0 bases and at J to 6 bases, leaving 4 bases not matched to a gene. This chain's CDR3 is CASSYSRGGSNEQFF. The CDR3 DNA sequence: TGTGCCAGCAGTTACTCCCGGGGGGGGAGCAATGAGCAGTTCTTC.

The rearrangement links TRBV19 to TRBJ1-1; 7 bases match TRBD1. V trimming: 4 bases; J trimming: 3 bases; junction bases outside the gene matches: 2. CDR1 is LNHDA, CDR2 SQIVND, per germline (reference sequence). This CDR3 is built from 13 residues. In nucleotides, the CDR3 is TGTGCCAGTAGTACCACAGGGGACACTGAAGCTTTCTTT. Its translation: CASSTTGDTEAFF. The full variable domain, with the rest looked up from reference TRBV19 and TRBJ1-1, is DGGITQSPKYLFRKEGQNVTLSCEQNLNHDAMYWYRQDPGQGLRLIYYSQIVNDFQKGDIAEGYSVSREKKESFPLTVTSAQKNPTAFYLCASSTTGDTEAFFGQGTRLTVV.

V usage is TRBV4-1 and J usage is TRBJ1-5; D is possibly TRBD1 (5 bases). Germline CDR1 is MGHRA and CDR2 is YSYEKL. The CDR3 totals 14 residues. The ends were cut back, 4 bases at V and 2 bases at J, with 9 bases in the middle. The DNA of the CDR3 is TGCGCCAGCAGCCCCCCGGGGGGCAATCAGCCCCAGCATTTT. Amino acid sequence: CASSPPGGNQPQHF.

This chain connects TRBV10-3 to TRBJ1-1, with D possibly being TRBD1 (6 bases). This CDR3 is 13 amino acids long. Looked up from germline, CDR1 is ENHRY and CDR2 is SYGVKD. V was pared by 4 bases and J by 2 bases, with 8 bases between. The CDR3 coding sequence is TGTGCCATCAGTGCAGGGGACAACACTGAAGCTTTCTTT. Protein: CAISAGDNTEAFF.

This clonotype was counted a few times. The rearrangement uses TRBV6-1 and TRBJ1-5, with 7 bases matching TRBD1. Germline lookup yields CDR1 MNHNS and CDR2 SASEGT. This CDR3 spans 14 amino acids. After removal of 8 bases from V and 2 bases from J, the junction contained 6 bases not matched to a gene. The CDR3 protein is CASLITGGNQPQHF. The CDR3 nucleotides read TGTGCCAGCCTTATTACAGGGGGCAATCAGCCCCAGCATTTT.

This clonotype appeared a few times. J is TRBJ1-5 and V is TRBV7-2; D is undetermined. The CDR3 consists of 13 residues. V lost 1 base and J lost 2, with 3 bases in between. Germline V gene data show CDR1 as SGHTA and CDR2 as FQGNSA. CDR3 sequence (DNA): TGTGCCAGCAGCTTAGATGGCAATCAGCCCCAGCATTTT. This codes for CASSLDGNQPQHF.

The chain couples TRBV7-2 to TRBJ1-3; TRBD1 matches at 8 bases. J lost 6 bases, V lost 3 bases, and 7 bases had no gene match. Germline assignment: CDR1 SGHTA and CDR2 FQGNSA. The CDR3 is 15 amino acids. The chain's CDR3 is CASSFNGQGSNTIYF. The CDR3 bases are TGTGCCAGCAGCTTCAATGGACAGGGCTCAAACACCATATATTTT. The full variable domain, completed using reference TRBV7-2 and TRBJ1-3, is GAGVSQSPSNKVTEKGKDVELRCDPISGHTALYWYRQSLGQGLEFLIYFQGNSAPDKSGLPSDRFSAERTGGSVSTLTIQRTQQEDSAVYLCASSFNGQGSNTIYFGEGSWLTVV.

The rearrangement joins TRBV7-3 to TRBJ2-7; D unclear. V was pared by 4 bases and J by 2 bases, with 0 bases between. The CDR3 is 10 amino acids. The germline CDR1 and CDR2 sequences are SGHTA and FQGTGA. The chain's CDR3 is CASSSYEQYF. The CDR3 DNA reads as TGTGCCAGCAGCTCCTACGAGCAGTACTTC. Full variable domain (remainder filled in from reference TRBV7-3 and TRBJ2-7): GAGVSQTPSNKVTEKGKYVELRCDPISGHTALYWYRQSLGQGPEFLIYFQGTGAADDSGLPNDRFFAVRPEGSVSTLKIQRTERGDSAVYLCASSSYEQYFGPGTRLTVT.

This chain connects TRBV19 to TRBJ1-5; D call uncertain. V lost 1 base and J 3 bases, leaving 7 bases between the germline ends. Germline V CDR1 and CDR2: LNHDA, SQIVND (reference sequence). The CDR3 consists of 14 residues. CDR3 in amino acids: CASSIVEYNQPQHF. For the CDR3, the DNA is TGTGCCAGTAGTATAGTTGAATACAATCAGCCCCAGCATTTT.

The gene calls are TRBV7-9 and TRBJ1-1; D not certain. Trimming left V 6 bases short and J 6 bases short, with 8 bases between. Per germline, CDR1 SEHNR and CDR2 FQNEAQ (reference sequence). This CDR3 has 11 amino acids. The CDR3 reads CASRPLSEAFF. The DNA of the CDR3 is TGTGCCAGCAGGCCGTTGTCTGAAGCTTTCTTT.

The CDR3 region has the DNA TGTGCCAGCACCCGGACTAGCGGGAAAAACAATGAGCAGTTCTTC. As protein: CASTRTSGKNNEQFF. The V and J genes are TRBV6-1 and TRBJ2-1; 12 positions match TRBD2. Germline trimming cut 7 bases from V and 5 bases from J; bases unmatched to any gene: 6. The CDR3 has 15 residues. Germline CDR1 and CDR2: MNHNS and SASEGT.

The V gene is TRBV15, the J gene TRBJ2-3, with TRBD2 as a possible D gene (6 bases). Between the trimmed V and J ends, which lost 9 bases and 4 bases, there was a span of 17 bases. Germline-derived CDR1 and CDR2 are LNHNV and YYDKDF (reference sequence). There are 14 residues in the CDR3. In DNA, the CDR3 is TGTGCCACGCGGCCAGGCGGGACGGCAGATACGCAGTATTTT. This encodes CATRPGGTADTQYF.